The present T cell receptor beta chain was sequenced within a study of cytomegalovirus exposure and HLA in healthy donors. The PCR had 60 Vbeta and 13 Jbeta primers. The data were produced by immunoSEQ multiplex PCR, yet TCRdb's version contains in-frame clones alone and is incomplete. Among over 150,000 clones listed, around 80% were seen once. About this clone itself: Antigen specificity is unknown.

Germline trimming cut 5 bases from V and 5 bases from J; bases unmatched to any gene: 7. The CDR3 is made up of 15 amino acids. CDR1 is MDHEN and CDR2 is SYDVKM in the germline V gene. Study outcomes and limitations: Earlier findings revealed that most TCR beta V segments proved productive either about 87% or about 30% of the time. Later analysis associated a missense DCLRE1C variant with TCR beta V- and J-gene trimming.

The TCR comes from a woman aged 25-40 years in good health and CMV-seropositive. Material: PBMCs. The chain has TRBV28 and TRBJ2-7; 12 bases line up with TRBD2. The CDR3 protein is CASSPPLAGGNEQYF. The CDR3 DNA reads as TGTGCCAGCAGTCCCCCACTAGCGGGAGGAAACGAGCAGTACTTC. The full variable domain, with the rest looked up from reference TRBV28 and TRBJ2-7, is DVKVTQSSRYLVKRTGEKVFLECVQDMDHENMFWYRQDPGLGLRLIYFSYDVKMKEKGDIPEGYSVSREKKERFSLILESASTNQTSMYLCASSPPLAGGNEQYFGPGTRLTVT.